This TCR beta chain was identified in a study of T cell changes during pregnancy in multiple sclerosis. Data came from immunoSEQ multiplex PCR; TCRdb stores just in-frame clones and leaves some out. The sample lists tens of thousands of clones, around 89% seen once, with around 7.9% in the top ten. The CDR3 covers 13 residues. V was trimmed by 4 bases and J by 4 bases, leaving 10 bases between them. CDR1 and CDR2 from the germline V gene are MNHEY and SMNVEV (reference sequence). This specimen consisted of CD8+ T cells from peripheral blood mononuclear cells, obtained in the second trimester of pregnancy. The sequence came from a female donor with multiple sclerosis, enrolled in a pregnancy study. This chain joins TRBV27 and TRBJ1-1; D remains unclear. This CDR3 is CASSSPSGTEAFF. DNA of the CDR3: TGTGCCAGCAGTTCGCCCTCGGGCACTGAAGCTTTCTTT.